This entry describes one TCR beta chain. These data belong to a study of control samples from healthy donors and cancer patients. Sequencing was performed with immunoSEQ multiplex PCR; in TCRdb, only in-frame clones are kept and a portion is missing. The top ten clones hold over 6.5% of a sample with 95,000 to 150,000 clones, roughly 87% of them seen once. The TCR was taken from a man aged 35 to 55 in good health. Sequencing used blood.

The CDR3: CASSQGSTDTQYF. CDR3 coding DNA: TGTGCCAGCTCACAGGGAAGCACAGATACGCAGTATTTT. This sequence joins TRBV18 and TRBJ2-3; D not certain. The CDR3 is 13 residues long. V was trimmed by 4 bases and J by 0 bases, leaving 5 bases between them. From germline, CDR1 is KGHSH and CDR2 LQKENI.